The following is a TCR beta chain sequence with its context. It has no known antigen specificity. Base-call qualities are not available, and no considerably larger clone is one nucleotide away. Using the deep immunoSEQ assay, multiplex PCR amplified TCR CDR3 regions from genomic DNA. Extracted genomic DNA from each cell subset was distributed evenly across all wells of several immunoSEQ 96-well plates, and each plate was treated as a replicate. For sorted subsets, 200 to 250 ng of genomic DNA, equivalent to 25,000 to 35,000 T cell genomes, went into each replicate PCR. Purified libraries were quantified with a Qubit 3.0 fluorometer, sized on a Bioanalyzer 2100, and re-quantified with the KAPA Library Quantification kit. Every immunoSEQ 96-well plate was sequenced on a separate single-read 150-cycle Illumina NextSeq 550 flow cell. The study's processing was this. The immunoSEQ output contained only junctional sequences without quality scores, so filtering could not match that applied to full-length reads. Sequences were annotated with PyIR, a Python wrapper for IgBLAST v1.9, using IMGT germline references to assign V/J genes and CDR3. Any read was removed if the V/J assignment was weak (E-value above 1e-6), the CDR3 was missing, or the read contained stop codons, out-of-frame junctions, or ambiguous translated residues. A V3J clonotype was defined by an identical inferred V gene, J gene, and CDR3 amino acid sequence. Percentage overlap between repertoires was calculated by dividing the number of shared unique clonotypes by the size of the smaller repertoire. Three approaches were used to assess repertoire richness: RTK rarefaction, the Chao1 estimator, and Recon v2.1 estimates of unobserved clonotypes. Generation probabilities were computed with OLGA for all TCRbeta clonotypes obtained by the gDNA method from several donors. Held by TCRdb, this immuneACCESS table contains in-frame sequences only and omits some clones. Under half of the omission traces to an unresolved V gene where checked; the cause of the rest is unknown. V, J and clone size are those of that table, while D and trimming were read from the DNA. The sample contains over a million clones, around 98% of them found a single time. The top ten clonotypes cover about 0.45% of the sample.

The donors were healthy, HIV-negative adults with no recently reported acute infections or vaccinations. Every donor was a Caucasian adult living in Nashville, Tennessee, USA. CD4+ T cells were enriched by magnetic negative selection, after which naive cells were positively selected on CD45RA and the negative fraction was taken as the memory subset. Blood was obtained by leukapheresis, after which PBMCs were separated by Ficoll-Histopaque density gradient centrifugation and cryopreserved in liquid nitrogen vapor phase. Analytical flow cytometry was used to check the purity and quantity of each magnetically sorted T cell population. Each sorted fraction had its genomic DNA isolated and then quantified by UV absorbance on a Nanodrop 2000c. The entry originates in a study of shared clonotypes between healthy human individuals (dated by TCRdb to about 2020). As for the study more broadly: The cohort comprised a couple of women and a few men aged 18 to 49 years. For each donor, CD4 naive and CD4 memory were each run on three plates, CD8 naive on two plates, and CD8 memory on one plate. Blood TCR repertoires of four to six healthy adults were deeply sequenced to estimate repertoire size and the extent of clonotype sharing between individuals. To increase sequencing depth and limit assay-specific biases, different laboratories used diverse techniques to prepare libraries and sequence TCR repertoires. Leukapheresis yielded between about 0.8 and 8.9 billion PBMCs per donor. Points the paper makes about the study in general: Incomplete sequencing was indicated by rarefaction of sorted-subset datasets, despite the large sequencing depth. Compared with non-shared clonotypes, clonotypes shared by all four sorted-subset donors had higher generation probabilities. Across a handful of donors, roughly 5.1% of naive CD4, approximately 4% of naive CD8, under 2.5% of memory CD4, and 0.3% to 0.45% of memory CD8 clonotypes were shared. Pairwise subsampling indicated that sequencing depth was expected to affect the degree of clonotype sharing among donors. Naive subsets generally had larger estimated clonotype richness than memory subsets. Only blood was sampled, and tissue TCR repertoires likely differ from those in blood. Because the study included a small number of donors, the genetic and exposure-history diversity represented was limited.

The germline V gene provides CDR1 SGHTA and CDR2 FQGNSA. Measured from the cysteine to the phenylalanine, the CDR3 is 17 residues long. The CDR3 DNA has 51 bases and is translated from base 1. V and J are truncated by 5 bases and 0 bases respectively, leaving an intervening sequence of 17 bases. The sample taken for sequencing was naive CD4+ T cells sorted from blood. The cell subset or site label on this specimen signifies: CD45RA+ positively selected. The sequence derives from a young man in good health. The rearranged chain carries TRBV7-2 and TRBJ1-3; the D gene assignment is ambiguous. The DNA sequence is as follows: TGTGCCAGCAGCCGGATGGGTTTTCCTGCCTCTGGAAACACCATATATTTT. Its protein is CASSRMGFPASGNTIYF.